The present entry profiles one TCR beta chain with its context. Its antigen specificity is not known. No base quality values were provided; no much bigger clone lies one nucleotide off. The receptor library was made with 5' RACE. The instrument was an Illumina HiSeq 2500. A second PCR of about 7 to 12 cycles was performed with a sample-barcoded 5' primer and a J-beta primer mix. A template-switch 5' adaptor carrying 12 random nucleotides introduced a unique molecular identifier onto each TCR beta cDNA molecule. Each sample yielded at least 2.5 million CDR3-containing paired-end reads. The Mint cDNA synthesis kit, primed by a TRBC-specific oligonucleotide, was used to synthesize first-strand cDNA from all RNA. All cDNA was treated with uracil-DNA glycosylase and then went through a first 18-cycle PCR with the universal primers M1SS and BC2_uni_R. The original pipeline was this. Each sample was normalized by randomly selecting 1 million high-quality reads, each carrying a distinct molecular identifier. Reads sharing molecular identifiers were discarded rather than binned into consensus sequences. MiTCR, run with a Q25 quality threshold and the strictest error-elimination algorithm, handled CDR3 identification, clonotype clustering and error correction. A nonparametric unseen species model with Euler transformation was used to estimate a lower bound on total TCR beta diversity. The public reads were reprocessed in TCRdb via fastp at Q25 and MiXCR, keeping in-frame beta chains. Rows are combined by CDR3 protein, so each entry shows the most common genes and DNA. The V and J calls and clone size come from TCRdb's table, not from the authors' own analysis. The sample table lists approximately 810,000 distinct CDR3 sequences, around 26% of them with a count of one. The top ten hold about 18% of the sample.

Donors were 39 systemically healthy Caucasian individuals from Russia aged about 6 to 100 years. Each donor gave approximately 9.3 milliliters of peripheral blood, collected into EDTA-treated Vacutainer tubes. PBMCs were isolated by Ficoll-Paque density-gradient centrifugation, with at least 6.5 million obtained per sample. Total RNA was extracted from PBMCs with Trizol reagent, with at least 6 micrograms obtained per sample. For every donor, an aliquot of PBMCs went through flow cytometry to measure the percentages of naive CD45RAhigh/CD27high T cells. Looking up the germline V gene (reference sequence) yields CDR1 DFQATT and CDR2 SNEGSKA. From its cysteine to its phenylalanine, the CDR3 spans 12 amino acids. The retained sequence is limited to the CDR3, 36 bases, with the frame set at the first base. This sample stems from a study of blood T cells in healthy people across ages (dated by TCRdb to 2015 to 2017). Regarding the research as a whole: Template switching captured roughly one uniquely barcoded TCR beta cDNA molecule per two T cells in model experiments. Age-related changes in TCR beta repertoire diversity were measured in the study by deep sequencing normalized with unique cDNA molecular identifiers. Donors were grouped into four age groups: young (average approximately 15 years), middle-aged (about 38), aged (around 56) and long-lived (about 90). To avoid experimental bias, donors of different ages were randomly spread across the sequencing lanes. Using the same blood draw, the study looked at two additional independent replicas of 1 million unique cDNA reads for two donors, one aged 18 to 29 and the other aged 80 or older. General conclusions and limits of the study: Observed TCR beta diversity correlated strongly with the percentage of naive T cells measured by flow cytometry. Bulk unsorted PBMC profiling prevented conclusive comparison of naive and antigen-experienced compartments. The long-lived group showed more naive CD4+ T cells, fewer expanded clones and increased TCR diversity than the aged group, suggesting age selection. Total diversity estimates from one million sequenced T cells were considered lower bounds and underestimates. As age increased, observed TCR beta diversity per million T cells dropped in a roughly linear way, and a significant reduction was already evident by age roughly 40. Because donor CMV infection status was unknown, age-related changes in expanded clonotypes were potentially confounded.

The V gene is TRBV20-1 and the J gene is TRBJ2-5, with TRBD1 as a weak D call on 5 bases. The tail of the sequence fits TRBJ2-7 better, so the J call may be wrong. This receptor was obtained from a woman of 80 years or more in good health. Sequences were obtained from blood. CDR3 protein: CSAMDILTEQYF. The sequenced DNA: TGCAGTGCTATGGACATTCTCACCGAGCAGTACTTC.